The next 21 T cell receptor beta chains were all read from a single sample in a study of T cell repertoires in cytomegalovirus infection. No antigen is known for these receptors. Each CDR3 protein is one row after TCRdb ran MiXCR on the reads. The profile covers about 500,000 distinct CDR3 sequences, with 30% to 40% appearing a single time and roughly a sixth taken by the ten largest. The source was cultured PBMCs, collected from culture after CMV antigen stimulation. These receptors all come from a human donor in good health (CMV status not recorded). Some clones in this sample may be carry-over from other donors' samples.

The chain combines TRBV10-3 with TRBJ1-5; tentatively, D is TRBD1 (6 bases). Trimming cost V 7 bases and J 7 bases, with 14 bases left between them. This CDR3 is 13 amino acids long. The germline CDR1 and CDR2 sequences are ENHRY and SYGVKD. The CDR3 reads CAITADRTQPQHF. The CDR3 coding sequence is TGTGCCATCACCGCCGACAGGACCCAGCCCCAGCATTTT.

The chain uses TRBV19 and TRBJ2-7; D is undetermined. CDR3 size: 13 residues. Deletions cut 5 bases from V and 3 bases from J, with 11 bases between. CDR1 LNHDA and CDR2 SQIVND come from the germline V gene (reference sequence). CDR3 protein: CASSQFIRYEQYF. In nucleotides, the CDR3 is TGTGCCAGTAGTCAATTTATCCGCTACGAGCAGTACTTC.

This clonotype appeared a few times. The chain employs TRBV11-2 and TRBJ1-2; D is ambiguous. Germline CDR1 SGHAT, CDR2 FQNNGV. This CDR3 is built from 16 residues. Trimming took off 0 bases at V and 2 bases at J, with 13 bases between the two ends. The chain's CDR3 is CASSLDSLGRNYGYTF. CDR3 DNA: TGTGCCAGCAGCTTAGACTCCCTTGGCAGGAACTATGGCTACACCTTC.

This rearrangement joins TRBV24-1 to TRBJ2-4; a weak D match, TRBD1 (5 bases). The CDR3 extends over 14 amino acids. V was pared by 6 bases and J by 6 bases, with 14 bases between. CDR1 and CDR2 (germline): KGHDR, SFDVKD. The CDR3 spells CATSSGRLGNIQYF. The CDR3 region has the DNA TGTGCCACCAGTTCAGGGCGCCTTGGAAACATTCAGTACTTC.

The chain couples TRBV9 to TRBJ2-5; the D gene is possibly TRBD2 (5 bases). Germline V CDR1 and CDR2: SGDLS, YYNGEE. The V gene lost 0 bases and the J gene lost 1 base, with 10 bases spanning the gap. The CDR3 is made up of 15 amino acids. The chain's CDR3 is CASSVGADFQETQYF. CDR3 bases: TGTGCCAGCAGCGTAGGGGCGGACTTCCAAGAGACCCAGTACTTC.

This clonotype was recorded at least ten times. The V and J genes are TRBV6-1 and TRBJ2-7, with 11 bases fitting TRBD2. The CDR3 is made up of 14 amino acids. Trimming removed 6 bases from V and 4 bases from J; junction bases left unmatched: 5. Germline V gene data show CDR1 as MNHNS and CDR2 as SASEGT. The CDR3 is CASSLAGGTYEQYF. The CDR3 bases are TGTGCCAGCAGCCTAGCGGGAGGAACGTACGAGCAGTACTTC.

This clonotype came up many times. The chain has TRBV4-1 and TRBJ1-1; TRBD1 matches 10 bases. Germline values: CDR1 MGHRA, CDR2 YSYEKL. Unmatched junction bases numbered 6, after V lost 4 bases and J lost 10 bases. The CDR3 length is 13 residues. The CDR3 coding sequence is TGCGCCAGCAGCCTGGGGACAGGGGCAGGAGCTTTCTTT. It translates to CASSLGTGAGAFF.

The V call is TRBV10-3, the J call TRBJ2-3; 10 nucleotides align to TRBD2. The ends lost 5 bases at V and 0 bases at J; junction bases unmatched: 8. Germline loops: CDR1 ENHRY, CDR2 SYGVKD. CDR3 size: 17 residues. Written as DNA, the CDR3 is TGTGCCATCAGTATTCTAGCGGGAGCCTCCAGCACAGATACGCAGTATTTT. Translated, it gives CAISILAGASSTDTQYF.

This clonotype was detected only a few times. The CDR3 bases are TGCAGTGCTAGAGATCGTCAGGGGAGCACAGATACGCAGTATTTT. It encodes CSARDRQGSTDTQYF. The V and J genes are TRBV20-1 and TRBJ2-3; the D gene is possibly TRBD1 (6 bases). The CDR3 runs to 15 residues. Germline V gene lookup returns CDR1 DFQATT and CDR2 SNEGSKA (reference sequence). V was clipped by 0 bases and J by 0 bases, with 10 bases between them.

In this sample, this clonotype turned up a few times. V usage is TRBV12-3 or TRBV12-4 and J usage is TRBJ2-4, with D unclear. The CDR3 sequence is 12 residues long. The V end lost 1 base, the J end lost 10 bases, and 8 bases lay between the germline ends. In DNA form, the CDR3 reads TGTGCCAGCAGTTTAGAGGGATTGATTCAGTACTTC. Translation: CASSLEGLIQYF.

This clonotype occurred a few times. J is TRBJ1-5 and V is TRBV19, with D tentatively TRBD1 (5 bases). This CDR3 spans 13 amino acids. Germline CDR1 reads LNHDA; CDR2 reads SQIVND (reference sequence). The germline V and J ends were trimmed by 6 bases and 11 bases, with 17 bases remaining between them. CDR3 sequence reads: CASSPQGRTTQHF. The CDR3 DNA sequence: TGTGCCAGTAGCCCTCAGGGACGGACGACCCAGCATTTT.

This clonotype was recorded a few times. Here the CDR3 reads CASSLTLFPYNEQFF. CDR3 sequence (DNA): TGTGCCAGCAGCTTAACCCTATTCCCCTACAATGAGCAGTTCTTC. The gene calls are TRBV11-3 and TRBJ2-1, with no clear D. Germline-derived CDR1 and CDR2 are SGHNT and YENEEA. V lost 2 bases, J lost 2 bases, and 10 bases lay in between. The length of the CDR3 is 15 residues.

The chain joins TRBV11-2 to TRBJ2-1; D not certain. CDR1 is SGHAT and CDR2 is FQNNGV in the germline V gene. V was trimmed by 7 bases and J by 9 bases, leaving 10 bases between them. The CDR3 contains 11 residues. The CDR3, as DNA: TGTGCCAGCACCGGGCACAGTGAGCAGTTCTTC. This codes for CASTGHSEQFF.

This chain connects TRBV15 to TRBJ1-2; 7 nucleotides align to TRBD1. This CDR3 has 18 residues. The V segment lost 1 base and the J segment 0 bases; nucleotides outside the gene matches: 11. From germline, CDR1 is LNHNV and CDR2 YYDKDF (reference sequence). In nucleotides, the CDR3 is TGTGCCACCAGCAGAGGGGGGAGACAGGGACAGACTAACTATGGCTACACCTTC. Its translation: CATSRGGRQGQTNYGYTF.

CDR3 protein: CAWSLDGTEAFF. The DNA for the CDR3 is TGTGCCTGGAGCCTGGACGGGACTGAAGCTTTCTTT. The J gene is TRBJ1-1, the V gene TRBV30, with D unresolved. The germline V gene has CDR1 GTSNPN and CDR2 SVGIG (reference sequence). The CDR3 sequence is 12 residues long. The germline V and J ends were trimmed by 3 bases and 5 bases, with 10 bases remaining between them.

The chain couples TRBV7-2 to TRBJ2-7; 11 nucleotides agree with TRBD2. Germline CDR1 reads SGHTA; CDR2 reads FQGNSA. This CDR3 is 15 amino acids long. The junction had 4 bases not matched to a gene; V was cut back by 5 bases and J by 1 base. The CDR3 DNA reads as TGTGCCAGCAGCAAGGTAGCGGGAGGGTCCTACGAGCAGTACTTC. As protein: CASSKVAGGSYEQYF.

The chain combines TRBV24-1 with TRBJ2-2; D is uncertain. The germline V gene has CDR1 KGHDR and CDR2 SFDVKD. There are 14 residues in the CDR3. The germline V and J ends were trimmed by 1 base and 5 bases, with 7 bases remaining between them. The DNA of the CDR3 is TGTGCCACCAGTGATTTCGGGTGGACCGGGGAGCTGTTTTTT. Translation: CATSDFGWTGELFF.

V and J are TRBV10-3 and TRBJ2-7, with a tentative D call TRBD1 (6 bases). This CDR3 region has 13 residues. Germline V gene lookup returns CDR1 ENHRY and CDR2 SYGVKD. V was pared by 3 bases and J by 4 bases, with 10 bases between. Written as DNA, the CDR3 is TGTGCCATCAGTGAAGGTAGGGGGTACGAGCAGTACGTC. Translated, it gives CAISEGRGYEQYV.

In the case of this clonotype: An end of the junction differs from the germline gene, which may be a read error. This chain links TRBV11-3 with TRBJ2-2, with D tentatively TRBD1 or TRBD2 (6 bases each). In germline, CDR1 is SGHNT, CDR2 YENEEA. This CDR3 has 14 amino acids. The CDR3 sequence: CASSFRGLTGGLFF. The DNA for the CDR3 is TGTGCCAGCAGCTTCCGGGGGCTCACCGGGGGGCTGTTTTTT.

The chain employs TRBV28 and TRBJ1-3; no clear D. Per the germline V gene, CDR1 is MDHEN and CDR2 is SYDVKM. The CDR3 totals 17 residues. Trimming removed 5 bases at V and 0 bases at J, with 17 bases between. In DNA, the CDR3 is TGTGCCAGCAGTACCCCCGTAGGGTCCTACTCTGGAAACACCATATATTTT. Its translation: CASSTPVGSYSGNTIYF. Looking up the rest from reference TRBV28 and TRBJ1-3 gives the full variable domain: DVKVTQSSRYLVKRTGEKVFLECVQDMDHENMFWYRQDPGLGLRLIYFSYDVKMKEKGDIPEGYSVSREKKERFSLILESASTNQTSMYLCASSTPVGSYSGNTIYFGEGSWLTVV.

To note about this clonotype: The final CDR3 position lacks the conserved phenylalanine or tryptophan, pointing to a likely read error. J is TRBJ2-1 and V is TRBV20-1; D uncertain. This CDR3 region has 12 residues. Trimming removed 6 bases at V and 10 bases at J, with 16 bases between. Germline CDR1 and CDR2: DFQATT and SNEGSKA (reference sequence). The CDR3 protein is CSAPTPSQEQFC. CDR3 in DNA: TGCAGTGCGCCGACCCCCTCACAGGAGCAGTTCTGC.